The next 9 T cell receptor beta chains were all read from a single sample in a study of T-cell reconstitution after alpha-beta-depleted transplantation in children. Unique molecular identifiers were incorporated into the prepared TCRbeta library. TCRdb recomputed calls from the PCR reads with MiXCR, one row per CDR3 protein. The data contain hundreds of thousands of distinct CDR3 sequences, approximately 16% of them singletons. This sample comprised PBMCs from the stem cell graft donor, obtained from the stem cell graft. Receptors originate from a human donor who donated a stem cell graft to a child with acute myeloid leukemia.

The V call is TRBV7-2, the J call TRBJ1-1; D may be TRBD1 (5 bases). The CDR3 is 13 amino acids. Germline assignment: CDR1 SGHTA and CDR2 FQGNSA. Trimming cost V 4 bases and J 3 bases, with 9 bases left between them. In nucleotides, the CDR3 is TGTGCCAGCAGCTGGCAGGGATACACTGAAGCTTTCTTT. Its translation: CASSWQGYTEAFF.

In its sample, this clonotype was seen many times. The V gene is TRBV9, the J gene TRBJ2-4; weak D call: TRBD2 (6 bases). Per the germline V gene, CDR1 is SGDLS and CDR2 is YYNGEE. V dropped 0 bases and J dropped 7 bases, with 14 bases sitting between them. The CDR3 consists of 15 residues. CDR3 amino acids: CASSVAEGAGNIQYF. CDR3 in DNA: TGTGCCAGCAGCGTAGCTGAAGGGGCGGGGAACATTCAGTACTTC.

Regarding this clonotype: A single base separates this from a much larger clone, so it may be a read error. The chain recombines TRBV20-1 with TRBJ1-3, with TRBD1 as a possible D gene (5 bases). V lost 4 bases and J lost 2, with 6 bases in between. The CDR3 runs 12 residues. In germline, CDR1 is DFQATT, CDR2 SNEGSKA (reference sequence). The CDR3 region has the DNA TGCAGTGCTACGGGGGCTGGAAACACCATATATTTT. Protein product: CSATGAGNTIYF.

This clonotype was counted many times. The CDR3 nucleotides are TGTGCCAGCAGGAGACAGGACGGTTATAATTCACCCCTCCACTTT. Residues: CASRRQDGYNSPLHF. This rearrangement joins TRBV27 to TRBJ1-6; D is perhaps TRBD1 (6 bases). Trimming shortened V by 6 bases and J by 4 bases, and 13 bases separated the two germline ends. The CDR3 length is 15 residues. Germline-derived CDR1 and CDR2 are MNHEY and SMNVEV (reference sequence).

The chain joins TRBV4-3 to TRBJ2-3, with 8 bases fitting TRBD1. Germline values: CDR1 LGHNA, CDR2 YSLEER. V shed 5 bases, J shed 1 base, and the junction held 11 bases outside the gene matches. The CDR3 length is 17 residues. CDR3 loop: CASSKYQGAEGTDTQYF. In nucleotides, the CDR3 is TGCGCCAGCAGCAAGTACCAGGGGGCTGAGGGCACAGATACGCAGTATTTT.

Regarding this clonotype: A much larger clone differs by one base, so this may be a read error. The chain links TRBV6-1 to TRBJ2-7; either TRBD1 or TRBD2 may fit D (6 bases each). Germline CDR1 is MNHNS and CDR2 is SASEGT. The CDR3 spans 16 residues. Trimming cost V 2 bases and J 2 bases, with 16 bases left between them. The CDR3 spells CASSEFLGGRTYEQYV. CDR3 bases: TGTGCCAGCAGTGAATTTCTCGGGGGCCGAACCTACGAGCAGTACGTC.

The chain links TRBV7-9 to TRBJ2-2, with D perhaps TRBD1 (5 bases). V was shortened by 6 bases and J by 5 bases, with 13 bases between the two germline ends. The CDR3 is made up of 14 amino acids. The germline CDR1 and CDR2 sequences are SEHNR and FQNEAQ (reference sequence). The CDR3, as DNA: TGTGCCAGCAGATCATTTAAGGGGACCGGGGAGCTGTTTTTT. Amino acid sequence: CASRSFKGTGELFF.

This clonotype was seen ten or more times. Here the CDR3 reads CSATLGNSYNSPLHF. CDR3 bases: TGCAGTGCTACCTTGGGTAACTCCTATAATTCACCCCTCCACTTT. This chain links TRBV20-1 with TRBJ1-6; no reliable D call. The germline CDR1 and CDR2 sequences are DFQATT and SNEGSKA (reference sequence). V was pared by 4 bases and J by 0 bases, with 10 bases between. This CDR3 has 15 residues.

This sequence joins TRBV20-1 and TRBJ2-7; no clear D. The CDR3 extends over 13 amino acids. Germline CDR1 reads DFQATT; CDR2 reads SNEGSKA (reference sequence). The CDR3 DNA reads TGCAGCGCCCCAGGCGCGGCCTCCTACGAGCAGTACTTC. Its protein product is CSAPGAASYEQYF.